These 3 T cell receptor beta chains were sequenced from one sample in a study of early T cells in non-severe SARS-CoV-2 infection. TCRdb reanalysed the 5' RACE reads using MiXCR and keeps one entry per CDR3 protein. The table records about 29,000 distinct CDR3 sequences, 4.5% to 5% of them present only once. The sequencing sample was made of whole blood. Source of these receptors: an adult who was a healthcare worker with PCR-confirmed SARS-CoV-2 infection or an uninfected control (not recorded which).

The rearrangement joins TRBV7-3 to TRBJ2-5; 8 bases are a match to TRBD2. CDR1 SGHTA and CDR2 FQGTGA come from the germline V gene. The CDR3 consists of 15 residues. Losses at the gene ends were 5 bases for V and 4 bases for J; bases not matched to a gene: 9. This CDR3 is CASSILAGGGETQYF. DNA for the CDR3: TGTGCCAGCAGCATCCTAGCGGGCGGAGGAGAGACCCAGTACTTC.

This clonotype occurred a few times. The CDR3 DNA sequence: TGTGCCAGCAGTTACACGGGACTACCGAGCACAGATACGCAGTATTTT. Protein sequence: CASSYTGLPSTDTQYF. The chain carries TRBV6-5 and TRBJ2-3; 7 bases agree with TRBD2. The length of the CDR3 is 16 residues. Germline lookup yields CDR1 MNHEY and CDR2 SVGAGI. Trimming took 2 bases from V and 0 from J; bases not matched to a gene: 5.

This clonotype was observed a few times. The J gene is TRBJ2-3, the V gene TRBV25-1; weak D call: TRBD1 (5 bases). This CDR3 has 16 residues. Looked up from germline, CDR1 is MGHDK and CDR2 is SYGVNS. The germline V and J ends were trimmed by 4 bases and 4 bases, with 18 bases remaining between them. CDR3 bases: TGTGCCAGCAGTGGATTGGCATCCAGGGTGGCAGATACGCAGTATTTT. This gives the protein CASSGLASRVADTQYF. The whole variable domain, filled in from reference TRBV25-1 and TRBJ2-3, reads EADIYQTPRYLVIGTGKKITLECSQTMGHDKMYWYQQDPGMELHLIHYSYGVNSTEKGDLSSESTVSRIRTEHFPLTLESARPSHTSQYLCASSGLASRVADTQYFGPGTRLTVL.